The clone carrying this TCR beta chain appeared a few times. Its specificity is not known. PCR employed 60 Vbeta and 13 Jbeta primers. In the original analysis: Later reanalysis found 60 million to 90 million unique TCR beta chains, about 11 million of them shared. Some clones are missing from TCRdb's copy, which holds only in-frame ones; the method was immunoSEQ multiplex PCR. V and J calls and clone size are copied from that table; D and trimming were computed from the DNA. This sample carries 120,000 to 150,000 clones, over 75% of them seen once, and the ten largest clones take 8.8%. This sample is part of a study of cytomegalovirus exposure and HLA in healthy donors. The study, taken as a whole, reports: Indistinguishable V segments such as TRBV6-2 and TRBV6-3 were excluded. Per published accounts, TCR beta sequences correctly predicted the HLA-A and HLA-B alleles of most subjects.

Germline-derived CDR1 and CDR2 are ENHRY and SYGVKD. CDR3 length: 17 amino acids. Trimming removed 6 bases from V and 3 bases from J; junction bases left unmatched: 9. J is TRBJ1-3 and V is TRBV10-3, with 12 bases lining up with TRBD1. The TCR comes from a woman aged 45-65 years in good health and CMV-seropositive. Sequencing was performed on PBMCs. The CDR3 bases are TGTGCCATCAGCTCGATGGGGACAGGGGGCATTGGAAACACCATATATTTT. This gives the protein CAISSMGTGGIGNTIYF.